What follows describes a single TCR beta chain. Its matching antigen is unknown. The sample originates from a study of cytomegalovirus exposure and HLA in healthy donors. Points from the study as a whole: Researchers reportedly found TCR beta sequences accurately predicted most subjects' HLA-A and HLA-B alleles. Later analysis identified 15,000 to 20,000 TCR beta sequences associated with HLA alleles, using a false discovery rate threshold of 0.05.

Germline CDR1 is SGHVS and CDR2 is FNYEAQ. This CDR3 is built from 13 residues. V was clipped by 4 bases and J by 2 bases, with 6 bases between them. The PCR ran on 60 Vbeta and 13 Jbeta primers. This table comes from immunoSEQ multiplex PCR, and its TCRdb copy is limited to in-frame clones, with some not included. The sample comprises about 100,000 clones, about 75% of which are singletons, and roughly 7% rests with the top ten. V gene TRBV7-6 combines with J gene TRBJ1-5; D is possibly TRBD1 (6 bases). The sequencing sample was made of PBMCs. This TCR came from a man aged 35 to 55 in good health and CMV-seropositive. The CDR3 is CASSSGGNQPQHF. The CDR3 region has the DNA TGTGCCAGCAGCTCAGGGGGCAATCAGCCCCAGCATTTT.